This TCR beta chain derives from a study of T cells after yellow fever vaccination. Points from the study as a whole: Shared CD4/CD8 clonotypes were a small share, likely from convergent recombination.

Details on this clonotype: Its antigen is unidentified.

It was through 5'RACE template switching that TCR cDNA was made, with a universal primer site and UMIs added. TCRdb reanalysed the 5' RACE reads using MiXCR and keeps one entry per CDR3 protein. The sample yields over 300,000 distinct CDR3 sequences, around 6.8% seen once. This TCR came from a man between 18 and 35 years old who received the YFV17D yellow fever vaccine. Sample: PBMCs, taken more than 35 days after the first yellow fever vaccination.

The CDR3 DNA follows: TGCAGTGCTAGAGATCGCCTAGCGGCGACAGATACGCAGTATTTT. Amino acids: CSARDRLAATDTQYF. The chain carries TRBV20-1 and TRBJ2-3, with 7 bases aligning to TRBD2. CDR3 length: 15 amino acids. Per the germline V gene, CDR1 is DFQATT and CDR2 is SNEGSKA (reference sequence). V lost 0 bases and J lost 3; bases outside the gene matches: 6.